This T cell receptor (beta chain) stems from a study of CD8 T cells in ankylosing spondylitis. One entry per CDR3 protein, called by TCRdb with MiXCR from the 5' RACE reads. The profile shows 250,000 to 350,000 distinct CDR3 sequences, approximately 20% of them singletons. Worth noting for this clonotype: The antigen remains undetermined.

Overall study results and limits: Ankylosing spondylitis blood appeared to carry a characteristic TCR beta motif of roughly eight highly homologous variants. Matched ankylosing spondylitis synovial fluid reportedly contained a significantly enriched population of disease-linked clones.

Looked up from germline, CDR1 is SGHRS and CDR2 is YFSETQ. This CDR3 has 16 amino acids. V lost 2 bases and J lost 0, with 12 bases in between. The receptor was isolated from a male donor with ankylosing spondylitis or in good health (not recorded which). This chain links TRBV5-1 with TRBJ2-1; D is uncertain. The sequenced material came from blood, either unsorted or a sorted T cell fraction (not recorded which). In nucleotides, the CDR3 is TGCGCCAGCAGCTTTGTTCCGTTGAGCTCCTACAATGAGCAGTTCTTC. It translates to CASSFVPLSSYNEQFF.